The 32 T cell receptor beta chains listed next were all sequenced from one sample in a study of beta chain features in type 1 diabetes. The investigators reverse transcribed all of the isolated RNA, so they sequenced expressed TCRB transcripts. The protocol was immunoSEQ multiplex PCR, while the TCRdb copy is restricted to in-frame clones and leaves out a portion. The sample yields roughly 450,000 clones, 11% to 15% seen once. Sequenced material: naive CD4+ T cells from blood. Every receptor here comes from a man between 25 and 39 years old in good health.

This clone was observed a handful of times. This chain joins TRBV7-2 and TRBJ2-1; D ambiguous. Germline lookup yields CDR1 SGHTA and CDR2 FQGNSA. The CDR3 length is 12 residues. Trimming removed 0 bases at V and 12 bases at J, with 9 bases between. CDR3 region: CASSLALTPQFF. The CDR3 DNA follows: TGTGCCAGCAGCTTAGCCCTGACGCCGCAGTTCTTC.

The V call is TRBV5-1, the J call TRBJ2-7; possible D gene TRBD1, 6 bases. Germline V gene lookup returns CDR1 SGHRS and CDR2 YFSETQ. Trimming took 4 bases from V and 1 from J, leaving 12 bases between them. The CDR3 has 14 amino acids. The CDR3 coding sequence is TGCGCCAGCAGCCCGAGGACAGATTCCTACGAGCAGTACGTC. Protein product: CASSPRTDSYEQYV.

This chain joins TRBV4-3 and TRBJ2-4; either TRBD1 or TRBD2 may fit D (6 bases each). This CDR3 is 15 amino acids long. Trimming shortened V by 0 bases and J by 7 bases, and 13 bases separated the two germline ends. Germline lookup yields CDR1 LGHNA and CDR2 YSLEER. CDR3 sequence (DNA): TGCGCCAGCAGCCAAGATGGCCAGGGGAGGAACATTCAGTACTTC. This translates into CASSQDGQGRNIQYF.

The V and J genes are TRBV7-2 and TRBJ2-2; D may be TRBD1 (6 bases). V was trimmed by 5 bases and J by 2 bases, leaving 12 bases between them. The CDR3 is 15 residues long. Germline loops: CDR1 SGHTA, CDR2 FQGNSA. The CDR3 spells CASSTDRTNTGELFF. DNA for the CDR3: TGTGCCAGCAGCACCGACAGGACCAACACCGGGGAGCTGTTTTTT.

This clone was counted between two and nine times. This chain connects TRBV25-1 to TRBJ1-1, with TRBD1 identical over 9 bases. The germline gives CDR1 MGHDK, CDR2 SYGVNS. The CDR3 is made up of 14 amino acids. Trimming cost V 5 bases and J 11 bases; bases outside gene matches: 12. CDR3 loop: CASSTLDRGWEAFF. The CDR3 bases are TGTGCCAGCAGTACCCTGGACAGGGGATGGGAGGCTTTCTTT.

The DNA of the CDR3 is TGTGCCAGCTCACCCCCAACCGGGAGCACTGAAGCTTTCTTT. Encoded protein: CASSPPTGSTEAFF. This sequence joins TRBV18 and TRBJ1-1, with D hard to call. The CDR3 runs to 14 residues. The germline V and J ends were trimmed by 3 bases and 4 bases, with 12 bases remaining between them. Germline V CDR1 and CDR2: KGHSH, LQKENI.

In this sample, this clone turned up a few times. The CDR3 region has the DNA TGCAGCCAAGCTAAAGGGGAGTCCTGGGAGACCCAGTACTTC. Translation gives CSQAKGESWETQYF. This sequence joins TRBV29-1 and TRBJ2-5; TRBD1 or TRBD2 may be the D gene (5 bases each). Germline lookup yields CDR1 SQVTM and CDR2 ANQGSEA. Trimming cost V 8 bases and J 5 bases, with 21 bases left between them. The CDR3 length is 14 residues.

This clone was picked up a small number of times. This chain links TRBV18 with TRBJ2-5; TRBD2 is a possible D gene (5 bases). The CDR3 consists of 15 residues. In germline, CDR1 is KGHSH, CDR2 LQKENI. The ends were cut back, 2 bases at V and 7 bases at J, with 17 bases in the middle. Written as DNA, the CDR3 is TGTGCCAGCTCACCATCCGTTGGAGGAGTGTTGACCCAGTACTTC. Protein product: CASSPSVGGVLTQYF. Drawing the rest from reference TRBV18 and TRBJ2-5, the complete variable domain is NAGVMQNPRHLVRRRGQEARLRCSPMKGHSHVYWYRQLPEEGLKFMVYLQKENIIDESGMPKERFSAEFPKEGPSILRIQQVVRGDSAAYFCASSPSVGGVLTQYFGPGTRLLVL.

This chain joins TRBV19 and TRBJ1-1, with TRBD1 as a possible D gene (6 bases). V was shortened by 3 bases and J by 0 bases, with 8 bases between the two germline ends. This CDR3 has 14 amino acids. Germline V lookup: CDR1 LNHDA, CDR2 SQIVND (reference sequence). The CDR3 DNA reads as TGTGCCAGTAGTATCGGACAGATGAACACTGAAGCTTTCTTT. It specifies CASSIGQMNTEAFF.

This clone has only a few counts. The chain recombines TRBV4-1 with TRBJ2-1; 15 bases match TRBD2. J gave up 3 bases and V 3 bases, and 12 bases lay outside the gene matches. Germline V lookup: CDR1 MGHRA, CDR2 YSYEKL. The length of the CDR3 is 20 residues. In nucleotides, the CDR3 is TGCGCCAGCAGCCAGAGGGGACTAGCGGGGGGTAAGACCCGCTACAATGAGCAGTTCTTC. Its translation is CASSQRGLAGGKTRYNEQFF.

The V gene is TRBV7-2, the J gene TRBJ2-3; 16 bases align to TRBD2. J was trimmed by 3 bases and V by 2 bases; bases with no gene match: 2. In germline, CDR1 is SGHTA, CDR2 FQGNSA. This CDR3 is 17 amino acids long. The CDR3 reads CASSLRGLAGGTDTQYF. The CDR3 region has the DNA TGTGCCAGCAGCTTACGGGGACTAGCGGGAGGGACAGATACGCAGTATTTT.

The chain carries TRBV28 and TRBJ2-7, with TRBD1 as a possible D gene (5 bases). Germline lookup yields CDR1 MDHEN and CDR2 SYDVKM. V dropped 5 bases and J dropped 1 base, with 9 bases sitting between them. This CDR3 spans 13 amino acids. The CDR3: CASSPRVSYEQYV. In DNA, the CDR3 is TGTGCCAGCAGTCCCAGGGTATCCTACGAGCAGTACGTC.

The J gene is TRBJ2-7, the V gene TRBV11-3, with D possibly matching TRBD1 (6 bases). The germline CDR1 and CDR2 sequences are SGHNT and YENEEA. CDR3 length: 13 residues. V lost 4 bases, J lost 6 bases, and 13 bases lay in between. CDR3 sequence reads: CASSSTGYSEQYV. In DNA, the CDR3 is TGTGCCAGCAGCTCCACAGGGTACAGCGAGCAGTACGTC.

The CDR3 bases are TGTGCCAGCAGCGAGGGGGAGAACAATGAGCAGTTCTTC. Translation: CASSEGENNEQFF. The chain carries TRBV9 and TRBJ2-1, with D maybe TRBD1 (6 bases). V was cut by 3 bases and J by 5 bases, with 9 bases left in between. Germline CDR1 SGDLS, CDR2 YYNGEE. This CDR3 contains 13 residues.

This chain uses TRBV19 with TRBJ2-5, with D hard to call. Germline CDR1 is LNHDA and CDR2 is SQIVND (reference sequence). The length of the CDR3 is 12 residues. V was trimmed by 5 bases and J by 4 bases, leaving 8 bases between them. The CDR3 DNA sequence: TGTGCCAGTAGTTATAGAGGAGAGACCCAGTACTTC. It yields the protein CASSYRGETQYF.

This clone appeared a few times. The chain carries TRBV9 and TRBJ1-3; no firm D call. In germline, CDR1 is SGDLS, CDR2 YYNGEE. Trimming shortened V by 4 bases and J by 0 bases, and 8 bases separated the two germline ends. The CDR3 spans 14 residues. CDR3 residues: CASSPRDSGNTIYF. CDR3 sequence (DNA): TGTGCCAGCAGCCCGCGGGACTCTGGAAACACCATATATTTT. Using reference TRBV9 and TRBJ1-3 for the parts outside the CDR3, the full variable domain is DSGVTQTPKHLITATGQRVTLRCSPRSGDLSVYWYQQSLDQGLQFLIQYYNGEERAKGNILERFSAQQFPDLHSELNLSSLELGDSALYFCASSPRDSGNTIYFGEGSWLTVV.

This clone was picked up a small number of times. The chain is built from TRBV7-2 and TRBJ2-3, with D perhaps matching TRBD1 or TRBD2 (5 bases each). V lost 4 bases and J lost 2, with 13 bases in between. This CDR3 spans 15 amino acids. The V gene's germline CDR1 is SGHTA and CDR2 FQGNSA. The CDR3 reads CASSSHRGPTDTQYF. As DNA, the CDR3 is TGTGCCAGCAGCTCACATCGGGGCCCCACAGATACGCAGTATTTT. Based on the CDR3 plus reference TRBV7-2 and TRBJ2-3, the full variable domain is GAGVSQSPSNKVTEKGKDVELRCDPISGHTALYWYRQSLGQGLEFLIYFQGNSAPDKSGLPSDRFSAERTGGSVSTLTIQRTQQEDSAVYLCASSSHRGPTDTQYFGPGTRLTVL.

The chain couples TRBV7-6 to TRBJ2-1; no firm D call. The CDR3 extends over 15 amino acids. V shed 1 base and J shed 5 bases, with 12 bases lying between them. CDR1 SGHVS and CDR2 FNYEAQ come from the germline V gene. The CDR3 sequence: CASSLGINSHNEQFF. The CDR3 DNA reads TGTGCCAGCAGCTTAGGCATAAACAGCCACAATGAGCAGTTCTTC.

This chain uses TRBV5-6 with TRBJ1-2; D is unclear. V lost 3 bases to trimming and J lost 0 bases, with 18 bases between them. The CDR3 runs to 17 residues. From germline, CDR1 is SGHDT and CDR2 YYEEEE. CDR3 bases: TGTGCCAGCAGCTCTATACGCAGGTGGCCCCCTAACTATGGCTACACCTTC. It specifies CASSSIRRWPPNYGYTF.

The chain combines TRBV18 with TRBJ2-7; D might be TRBD1 or TRBD2, each matching 5 bases. The length of the CDR3 is 13 residues. Trimming pared 3 bases from V and 3 bases from J, leaving 9 bases between. Germline V lookup: CDR1 KGHSH, CDR2 LQKENI. The CDR3 loop is CASSPGTNYEQYF. The DNA for the CDR3 is TGTGCCAGCTCACCTGGGACGAACTACGAGCAGTACTTC.

The sample holds a few counts of this clone. Distinct nucleotide sequences in the sample also encode this CDR3. CDR3 in DNA: TGTGCCAGCAGTCTCCAAGAGACCCAGTACTTC. Its translation is CASSLQETQYF. The genes are TRBV6-5 and TRBJ2-5; D not resolved. Germline values: CDR1 MNHEY, CDR2 SVGAGI. The V end was cut by 5 bases, the J end by 1 base, with 2 bases between. The CDR3 consists of 11 residues.

This clone was recorded a few times. The rearrangement joins TRBV7-2 to TRBJ2-7, with a tentative D call TRBD1 (5 bases). CDR3 length equals 14 residues. The V end lost 5 bases, the J end lost 2 bases, and 13 bases lay between the germline ends. Germline V gene sequence: CDR1 SGHTA, CDR2 FQGNSA. The DNA for the CDR3 is TGTGCCAGCAGCCCCCATGGGGCTACCTACGAGCAGTACGTC. Translated: CASSPHGATYEQYV.

This clone occurred a few times. V is TRBV11-1 and J is TRBJ2-5; D is uncertain. The CDR3 has 10 amino acids. Deletions cut 6 bases from V and 5 bases from J, with 4 bases between. Germline CDR1 is SGHAT and CDR2 is FQDESV (reference sequence). The CDR3 loop is CASRGETQYF. The CDR3 nucleotides are TGTGCCAGCAGAGGGGAGACCCAGTACTTC.

The chain's CDR3 is CASSLTGSRTEAFF. The CDR3 DNA reads as TGTGCCAGCAGCCTTACAGGGTCGCGGACTGAAGCTTTCTTT. The V call is TRBV5-4, the J call TRBJ1-1, with a weak D call TRBD1 (6 bases). CDR1 is SGHNT, CDR2 YYREEE, per germline (reference sequence). The CDR3 spans 14 residues. V dropped 4 bases and J dropped 5 bases, with 15 bases sitting between them.

In nucleotides, the CDR3 is TGTGCCAGCAGCGTAGGAACAGACAGTTCTGGCTACACCTTC. As protein: CASSVGTDSSGYTF. The genes are TRBV9 and TRBJ1-2; D possibly corresponds to TRBD1 (5 bases). Germline loops: CDR1 SGDLS, CDR2 YYNGEE. With 0 bases removed from V and 7 bases from J, the gap between germline ends came to 13 bases. The length of the CDR3 is 14 residues.

The chain joins TRBV29-1 to TRBJ2-3; TRBD2 might be the D (5 bases). V lost 4 bases to trimming and J lost 3 bases, with 14 bases between them. Germline loops: CDR1 SQVTM, CDR2 ANQGSEA. The CDR3 has 14 amino acids. The CDR3 DNA sequence: TGCAGCGTTGGAGGTGGGAGTGGGACAGATACGCAGTATTTT. It is translated as CSVGGGSGTDTQYF.

This clone was seen more than once but under ten times. The V gene is TRBV5-1, the J gene TRBJ2-1; a possible D gene is TRBD1 (6 bases). The CDR3 contains 12 residues. Germline-derived CDR1 and CDR2 are SGHRS and YFSETQ. The V and J ends lost 5 bases and 8 bases respectively, with 11 bases between them. CDR3 loop: CASSYKGDEQFF. In DNA form, the CDR3 reads TGCGCCAGCAGTTATAAGGGGGATGAGCAGTTCTTC.

The rearrangement uses TRBV7-2 and TRBJ1-2; 7 bases fit TRBD1. Looked up from germline, CDR1 is SGHTA and CDR2 is FQGNSA. The CDR3 covers 13 residues. Losses at the gene ends were 3 bases for V and 10 bases for J; bases not matched to a gene: 8. In nucleotides, the CDR3 is TGTGCCAGCAGCTTGAAGACAGGGCTCGACTACACCTTC. Translation gives CASSLKTGLDYTF.

This clone was seen only a few times. The chain is built from TRBV5-1 and TRBJ2-1; no firm D call. This CDR3 is 14 amino acids long. V dropped 0 bases and J dropped 0 bases, with 4 bases sitting between them. Germline V CDR1 and CDR2: SGHRS, YFSETQ. For the CDR3, the DNA is TGCGCCAGCAGCTTGGGGGCCTCCTACAATGAGCAGTTCTTC. Amino acid sequence: CASSLGASYNEQFF.

The chain joins TRBV30 to TRBJ1-2, with D maybe TRBD1 (5 bases). Germline values: CDR1 GTSNPN, CDR2 SVGIG (reference sequence). The CDR3 is 14 amino acids. Between the trimmed V and J ends, which lost 4 bases and 3 bases, there was a span of 15 bases. The CDR3 DNA reads as TGTGCCTGGACCAGGCGGATACAGGACTATGGCTACACCTTC. Encoded protein: CAWTRRIQDYGYTF.

The rearrangement links TRBV19 to TRBJ2-1; 10 nucleotides match TRBD2. This CDR3 contains 14 residues. Losses at the gene ends were 6 bases for V and 4 bases for J; bases not matched to a gene: 3. The germline V gene has CDR1 LNHDA and CDR2 SQIVND (reference sequence). The CDR3 DNA follows: TGTGCCAGTAGAATTAGCGGGAGGTACAATGAGCAGTTCTTC. Its translation: CASRISGRYNEQFF.

The CDR3 DNA reads TGTGCCAGCAGCGTCAGGACTAGCGGGAGCACAGATACGCAGTATTTT. Translation: CASSVRTSGSTDTQYF. The V call is TRBV9, the J call TRBJ2-3, with TRBD2 matching over 11 bases. The V gene's germline CDR1 is SGDLS and CDR2 YYNGEE. The J segment lost 0 bases and the V segment lost 2 bases, leaving 2 bases of the junction unmatched. The CDR3 is 16 amino acids.